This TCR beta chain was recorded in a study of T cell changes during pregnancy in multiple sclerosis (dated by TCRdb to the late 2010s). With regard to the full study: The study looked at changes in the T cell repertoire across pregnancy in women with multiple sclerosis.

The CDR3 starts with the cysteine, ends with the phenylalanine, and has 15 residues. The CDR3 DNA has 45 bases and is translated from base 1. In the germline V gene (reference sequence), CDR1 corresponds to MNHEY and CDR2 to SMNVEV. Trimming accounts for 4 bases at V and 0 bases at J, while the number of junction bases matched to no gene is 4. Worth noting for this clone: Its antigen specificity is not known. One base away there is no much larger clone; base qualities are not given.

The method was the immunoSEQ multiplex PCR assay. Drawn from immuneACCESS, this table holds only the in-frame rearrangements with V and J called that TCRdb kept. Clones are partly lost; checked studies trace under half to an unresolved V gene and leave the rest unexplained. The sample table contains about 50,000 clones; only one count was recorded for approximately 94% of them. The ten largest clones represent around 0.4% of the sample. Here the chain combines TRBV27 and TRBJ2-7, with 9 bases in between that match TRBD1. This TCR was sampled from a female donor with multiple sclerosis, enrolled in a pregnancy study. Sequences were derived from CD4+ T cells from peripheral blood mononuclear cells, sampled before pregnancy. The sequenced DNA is TGTGCCAGCAGTTCTCCGACAGGGGGCTCCTACGAGCAGTACTTC. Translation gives CASSSPTGGSYEQYF.